The 5 T cell receptor beta chains in this list originate from one sample, sequenced in a study of CD8+ T cells in alopecia areata. The sequencing template was cDNA reverse transcribed from extracted RNA. The protocol was immunoSEQ multiplex PCR, while the TCRdb copy is restricted to in-frame clones and leaves out a portion. The data hold hundreds of thousands of clones, with about two thirds observed a single time. The specimen was CD4+ T cells sorted from blood, collected at week 0. Every receptor here comes from a human donor with alopecia areata.

The CDR3 region is CASTPTGNPFGYTF. CDR3 sequence (DNA): TGCGCCAGCACCCCAACAGGGAACCCCTTTGGCTACACCTTC. The genes are TRBV5-1 and TRBJ1-2; perhaps TRBD1 as D (6 bases). The CDR3 totals 14 residues. The germline V gene has CDR1 SGHRS and CDR2 YFSETQ. Trimming shortened V by 6 bases and J by 7 bases, and 19 bases separated the two germline ends.

V and J are TRBV4-3 and TRBJ2-2; D is unclear. From germline, CDR1 is LGHNA and CDR2 YSLEER. The V end lost 0 bases, the J end lost 5 bases, and 10 bases lay between the germline ends. The CDR3 contains 15 residues. CDR3 nucleotide sequence: TGCGCCAGCAGCCAAGACAGCATACCTACCGGGGAGCTGTTTTTT. It codes for CASSQDSIPTGELFF.

This clone was counted once. The chain joins TRBV9 to TRBJ2-1; no firm D call. The CDR3 runs to 14 residues. The germline CDR1 and CDR2 sequences are SGDLS and YYNGEE. The V end lost 3 bases, the J end lost 2 bases, and 9 bases lay between the germline ends. The CDR3 region is CASSADGAYNEQFF. DNA for the CDR3: TGTGCCAGCAGCGCGGACGGAGCCTACAATGAGCAGTTCTTC.

The J gene is TRBJ2-7, the V gene TRBV29-1; TRBD1 aligns across 7 bases. The germline gives CDR1 SQVTM, CDR2 ANQGSEA. V trimming: 5 bases; J trimming: 4 bases; junction bases outside the gene matches: 2. The CDR3 has 11 residues. The CDR3 sequence is CSVRRGYEQYF. CDR3 bases: TGCAGCGTTCGCAGGGGGTACGAGCAGTACTTC.

The chain links TRBV30 to TRBJ1-5, with 11 positions matching TRBD1. Germline trimming cut 3 bases from V and 9 bases from J; bases unmatched to any gene: 10. This CDR3 spans 15 amino acids. Germline assignment: CDR1 GTSNPN and CDR2 SVGIG (reference sequence). This CDR3 reads CAWSSPDRGLGPQHF. The CDR3 nucleotides read TGTGCCTGGAGCTCCCCGGACAGGGGGCTAGGGCCCCAGCATTTT.